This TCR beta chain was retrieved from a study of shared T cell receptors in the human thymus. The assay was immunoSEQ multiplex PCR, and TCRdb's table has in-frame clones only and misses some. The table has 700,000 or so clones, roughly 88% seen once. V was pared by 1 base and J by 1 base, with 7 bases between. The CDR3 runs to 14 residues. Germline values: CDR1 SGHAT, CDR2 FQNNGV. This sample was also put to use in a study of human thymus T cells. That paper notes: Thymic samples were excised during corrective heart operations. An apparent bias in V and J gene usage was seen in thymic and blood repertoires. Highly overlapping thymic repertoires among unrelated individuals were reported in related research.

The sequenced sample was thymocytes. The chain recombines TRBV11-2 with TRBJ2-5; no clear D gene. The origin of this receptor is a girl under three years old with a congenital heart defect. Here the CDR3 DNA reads TGTGCCAGCAGCTTAGGGCACGTCCAAGAGACCCAGTACTTC. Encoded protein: CASSLGHVQETQYF. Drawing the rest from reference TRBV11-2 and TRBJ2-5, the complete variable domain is EAGVAQSPRYKIIEKRQSVAFWCNPISGHATLYWYQQILGQGPKLLIQFQNNGVVDDSQLPKDRFSAERLKGVDSTLKIQPAKLEDSAVYLCASSLGHVQETQYFGPGTRLLVL.